This paragraph reports one T cell receptor (beta chain). Antigen: not known. The trim removed 8 bases at V and 4 bases at J, leaving 8 bases unmatched. There are 14 residues in the CDR3. From germline, CDR1 is KGHSH and CDR2 LQKENI. The PCR made use of 60 Vbeta and 13 Jbeta primers. Method: immunoSEQ multiplex PCR; TCRdb's copy keeps in-frame clones and lacks some. The table records tens of thousands of clones, over 80% of them present only once. These data originate in a study of cytomegalovirus exposure and HLA in healthy donors. Study-wide findings and caveats: Reported performance of the classifier showed diagnosis of cytomegalovirus status with high specificity and sensitivity. Later analysis suggested most CMV-associated TCR beta chains were HLA-restricted. Overall, approximately 180 TCR beta chains were annotated as cytomegalovirus-associated. In a later analysis, TCR beta V- and J-gene trimming was associated with a missense DCLRE1C variant.

Sample: PBMCs. This sequence joins TRBV18 and TRBJ1-5; 7 bases align to TRBD1. The TCR was taken from a man aged 25 to 40 in good health and CMV-seronegative. The CDR3 coding sequence is TGTGCCAGCCCGACGGCACAGGGGAATCAGCCCCAGCATTTT. Protein: CASPTAQGNQPQHF. Full variable domain (remainder filled in from reference TRBV18 and TRBJ1-5): NAGVMQNPRHLVRRRGQEARLRCSPMKGHSHVYWYRQLPEEGLKFMVYLQKENIIDESGMPKERFSAEFPKEGPSILRIQQVVRGDSAAYFCASPTAQGNQPQHFGDGTRLSIL.